This entry features one T cell receptor beta chain sequence. The sample contains more than one DNA sequence encoding this CDR3. The sample comes from a study of cytomegalovirus exposure and HLA in healthy donors. Per germline, CDR1 MDHEN and CDR2 SYDVKM. This CDR3 spans 15 amino acids. V was pared by 3 bases and J by 1 base, with 12 bases between. With 60 Vbeta and 13 Jbeta primers, the PCR was carried out. Repertoires were generated with immunoSEQ multiplex PCR, while TCRdb's copy carries only in-frame clones and drops some. The listing contains about 130,000 clones. The chain uses TRBV28 and TRBJ1-1, with D possibly TRBD1 on 5 matching bases. Sample: PBMCs. The sequence derives from a woman in her thirties or forties in good health and CMV-seronegative. CDR3 DNA sequence: TGTGCCAGCAGTTTGGCGGGGGGGACGAACACTGAAGCTTTCTTT. Its protein product is CASSLAGGTNTEAFF.